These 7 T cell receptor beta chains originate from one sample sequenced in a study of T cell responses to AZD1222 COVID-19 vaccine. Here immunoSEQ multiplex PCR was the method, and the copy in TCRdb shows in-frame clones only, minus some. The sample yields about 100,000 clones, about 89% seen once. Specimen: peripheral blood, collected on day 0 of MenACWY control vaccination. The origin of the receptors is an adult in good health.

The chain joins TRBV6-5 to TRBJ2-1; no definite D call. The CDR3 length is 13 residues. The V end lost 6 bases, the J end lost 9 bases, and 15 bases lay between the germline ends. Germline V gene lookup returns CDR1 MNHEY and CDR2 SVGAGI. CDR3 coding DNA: TGTGCCAGCAGGAAGCCGCCTATGGGTGAGCAGTTCTTC. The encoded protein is CASRKPPMGEQFF.

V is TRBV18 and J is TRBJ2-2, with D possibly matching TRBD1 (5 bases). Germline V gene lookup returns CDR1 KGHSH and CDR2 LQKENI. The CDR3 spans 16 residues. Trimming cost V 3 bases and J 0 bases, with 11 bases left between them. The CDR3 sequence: CASSPKDSANTGELFF. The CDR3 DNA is TGTGCCAGCTCACCGAAAGACAGCGCGAACACCGGGGAGCTGTTTTTT.

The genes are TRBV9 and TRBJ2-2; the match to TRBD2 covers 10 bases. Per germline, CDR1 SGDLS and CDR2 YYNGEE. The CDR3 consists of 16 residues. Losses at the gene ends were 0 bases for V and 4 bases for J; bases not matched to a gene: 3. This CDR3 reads CASSVASGGGTGELFF. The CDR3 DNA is TGTGCCAGCAGCGTAGCCAGCGGGGGGGGCACCGGGGAGCTGTTTTTT.

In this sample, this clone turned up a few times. In nucleotides, the CDR3 is TGTGCCAGCACCGAGGGGGTGAACACCGGGGAGCTGTTTTTT. It specifies CASTEGVNTGELFF. The V and J genes are TRBV11-2 and TRBJ2-2; weak D call: TRBD1 (6 bases). Germline V CDR1 and CDR2: SGHAT, FQNNGV. The CDR3 spans 14 residues. V was shortened by 7 bases and J by 1 base, with 10 bases between the two germline ends.

This CDR3 reads CASSFQDNSPLHF. As DNA, the CDR3 is TGTGCCAGCAGCTTTCAGGATAATTCACCCCTCCACTTT. The V gene is TRBV5-5, the J gene TRBJ1-6; D remains unclear. Per the germline V gene, CDR1 is SGHKS and CDR2 is YYEKEE (reference sequence). V lost 2 bases, J lost 5 bases, and 5 bases lay in between. The CDR3 totals 13 residues.

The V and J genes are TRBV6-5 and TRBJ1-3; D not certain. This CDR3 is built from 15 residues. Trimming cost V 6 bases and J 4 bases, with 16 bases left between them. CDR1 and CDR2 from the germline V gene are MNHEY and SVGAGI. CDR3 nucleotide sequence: TGTGCCAGCAGCCACCAGGCGCCCTCGGGAAACACCATATATTTT. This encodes CASSHQAPSGNTIYF.

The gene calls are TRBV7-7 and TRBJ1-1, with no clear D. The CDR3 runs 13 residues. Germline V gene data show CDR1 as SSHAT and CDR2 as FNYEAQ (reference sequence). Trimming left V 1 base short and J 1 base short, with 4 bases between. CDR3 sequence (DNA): TGTGCCAGCAGCTTAGGAGAGAACACTGAAGCTTTCTTT. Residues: CASSLGENTEAFF.